This T cell receptor (beta chain) emerged from a study of cytomegalovirus exposure and HLA in healthy donors (dated by TCRdb to about 2017). Study-wide context: According to an earlier analysis of several hundred of the donors, about 170 million T cells yielded 117 million unique TCR beta sequences and approximately 280 Gb of sequence data. Approximately 310 gigabases of sequencing data and tens of millions of unique TCR sequences were included in an early release covering about 700 HLA-typed donors. Of the 350 to 450 genotyped donors, over 80% were placed in the genetic ancestry cluster associated with self-reported Caucasian donors. The aim of the study was to test whether cataloging public T cell receptors could identify signatures of past pathogen exposure. The T cell repertoires of 666 subjects were profiled by immunosequencing and related to cytomegalovirus serostatus. In addition to the first cohort of 650 to 750 subjects, a separate validation cohort of 100 to 150 different subjects was used. To predict cytomegalovirus infection status, the study brought together high-throughput TCR immunosequencing, statistical association of individual TCRs with disease status, and machine learning. To study patterns of TCR occurrence, a later analysis re-analyzed previously published TCR beta repertoires from 666 donors and added high-resolution HLA genotyping. In the later analysis, no new phenotypic data were used to find candidate immune exposures; instead, reliance was placed on TCR beta sequences and their occurrence across donors. An earlier analysis of approximately 500 of the donors applied high-throughput TCR beta sequencing to assess whether each TCR beta V gene segment acted as functional or pseudogenic. Alongside the repertoire data, information on donor age, sex, ethnicity and CMV serostatus was compiled. A later genetic analysis used genome-wide SNP genotypes for 398 of the 666 donors, treating that subset as a discovery cohort. All discovery cohort repertoires had been generated on a single sequencing platform. HLA typing included class I and class II loci at four-digit resolution. The number of donors typed differed by locus, with 629-630 for A, B, C, DRB1 and DQB1, roughly 520 for DQA1, 600 to 610 for DPA1, and some 450 for DPB1. Because of strong linkage in the cohort, roughly five DR-DQ haplotypes were treated as single units for association and clustering. On average, roughly 240,000 unique TCR beta nucleotide sequences were sequenced per donor among more than 350 genotyped donors of the cohort, with 15% to 20% of those sequences being non-productive. General conclusions and limits of the study: According to the authors, the approach could potentially be generalized to other disease states and immunological phenotypes. For the cohort, immune exposure information was limited to CMV serostatus. Most TCR sequences were seen in very few donors, while some public TCRs were found in many individuals. Because some donors lacked HLA typing at each locus, the association tests relied only on the typed subset. Correlated functional status among segregating V segments might be attributable to linkage disequilibrium, but an unknown experimental factor could not be ruled out. A later genetic analysis reported fewer N-insertions in productive TCRs among donors in an Asian-associated ancestry cluster than the roughly 700-donor mean. The cohort was sequenced for TCR beta chains only, and without alpha or paired-chain data the features that could be detected were limited. When HLA alleles, especially DR and DQ, strongly co-occurred, attributing TCR associations to individual alleles was difficult. Because counts were too low, around 18 rarely observed V segments, including chromosome 9 orphons, were left out of the earlier analysis of 587 of the donors. A further reported finding was that TCR beta sequences accurately predicted the HLA-A and HLA-B alleles for most subjects in the first cohort. The classifier was reported to diagnose cytomegalovirus status with high specificity and sensitivity in both the original and validation cohorts. An earlier analysis of approximately 570 of the donors showed that most TCR beta V segments appeared in productive rearrangements either about 87% or about 30% of the time, which broadly matched IMGT annotations. In the study, about 150 TCR beta chains were listed as associated with cytomegalovirus. At a false discovery rate of 0.05, a later analysis linked some 18,000 TCR beta sequences to specific HLA alleles. According to a later analysis, most CMV-associated TCR beta chains appeared to be HLA-restricted, and the HLA associations seemed to be driven largely by CMV exposure. A later analysis found that HLA-associated TCR beta chains were more clonally expanded and had lower generation probabilities than equally common non-associated chains. V-gene and J-gene trimming of TCR beta chains was associated with a missense DCLRE1C variant in a later genetic analysis, and the association was replicated in an independent cohort. A cluster of highly shared sequence variants was judged likely to be a technical artifact of the sequencing pipeline. According to a later analysis, parvovirus B19, influenza, CMV and Epstein-Barr virus appeared linked to several top co-occurrence clusters. Roughly uniform sequencing depth across donors was assumed in presence/absence analyses, although this assumption may not hold. The 87-base-pair reads could not distinguish some IMGT-functional V segments, including TRBV6-2 and TRBV6-3, so those segments were excluded. In a later analysis, TCR association rates were found to vary across HLA loci, with the most associated TCRs seen for DRB1 alleles and the fewest for HLA-C alleles. A few of the identified cytomegalovirus-associated TCR beta chains were confirmed in vitro to be specific for cytomegalovirus antigens.

Library creation used the immunoSEQ multiplex PCR assay. A mixture of 60 forward primers for TCR Vbeta segments and 13 reverse primers for TCR Jbeta segments was used in the multiplex PCR. A multiplex PCR assay on genomic DNA amplified the CDR3 region of rearranged TCR beta genes. On the Illumina HiSeq System, the amplified TCR beta libraries were sequenced as 87-base-pair reads. The authors' pipeline ran thus. In a later analysis, 80 million or so unique TCR beta chains were counted across the 500 to 700 repertoires, and around 11 million of these chains were shared by at least two donors. To remove PCR and sequencing errors, raw reads were error-corrected and collapsed into unique sequences using a nearest-neighbor algorithm that merged closely related sequences. Alignment of CDR3 sequences to IMGT reference sequences was used to assign V, D and J gene segments. Each retained sequence needed at least a six-nucleotide match to both a V gene segment and a J gene segment. Rearrangements were called productive when the CDR3 lacked stop codons and stayed in frame with V and J; all others were non-productive. CDR3 was defined by IMGT convention, running from the second conserved V-encoded cysteine to the conserved J-encoded phenylalanine. The earlier analysis of some 600 of the donors excluded sequences that lacked an unambiguous match to a single V gene segment. In an earlier analysis of a few hundred of the donors, a V segment was called functional when productive rearrangements were above 56.7%, and segregating when the standard deviation between donors exceeded 5%. A statistical classification framework was built for diagnosing cytomegalovirus status from the catalog of TCR beta chain sequences. In a later analysis, V and J genes were assigned by comparing TCR nucleotide sequences against IMGT/GENE-DB human TR gene sequences. The TCRdist pipeline was used in a later analysis to assign CDR3 sequences and most-parsimonious VDJ recombination scenarios. A later analysis defined each TCR beta chain by its CDR3 amino acid sequence plus V-gene family, and excluded reads lacking a unique V-gene family. A later analysis removed 550 to 650 highly shared, low-generation-probability nucleotide sequences to deal with suspected cross-contamination and a sequencing artifact. A later analysis calculated a clonal expansion index for each public chain from normalized within-repertoire ranks of inferred template counts. A later analysis computed generation probabilities with a VDJ recombination model fitted to out-of-frame rearrangements, and checked the results against IGoR. A later analysis scored TCR-TCR, TCR-HLA and TCR-CMV co-occurrence with hypergeometric tests, applying a repertoire-size bias correction to TCR pairs. In a later analysis, false discovery rates were estimated by permuting HLA or CMV assignments 20 times. A later analysis grouped co-occurring TCRs with DBSCAN, adding TCRdist sequence similarity when clustering within HLA-allele-positive subsets. Repertoires with fewer than 30,000 or more than 120,000 public chains, plus five repertoires with anomalous nucleotide sharing, were excluded from co-occurrence clustering. In TCRdb, the immuneACCESS table is reduced to in-frame sequences with V and J assigned. These tables do not hold every clone; where another copy was compared, an unresolved V gene accounts for under half, and the others remain unexplained. For V, J and clone size, that table is used; D and trimming come from the DNA. The sample table gives some 44,000 clones. The ten largest make up over 1.5% of the sample.

On this clone itself: The target of this receptor is not known.

The CDR3 sequence holds 14 residues, the cysteine and phenylalanine included. Of all the DNA, just the CDR3 is kept, 42 bases in frame from base 1. From V the trimming removes 6 bases and from J it removes 6 bases, while the gene matches leave 8 bases of the junction unaccounted for. As encoded in the germline V gene (reference sequence), CDR1 is MNHEY while CDR2 is SMNVEV. In total, 630 or so healthy bone marrow donors made up the cohort. At the time of sampling, every cohort member was nominally healthy, though immune exposures that went unrecorded were likely present. The donor was CMV seronegative and was included in the group of approximately 350 seronegative cohort members. A peripheral blood sample was provided by each donor, and peripheral blood mononuclear cells were used for TCR beta sequencing. Genomic DNA was extracted from the blood cell samples with the Qiagen DNeasy Blood Extraction Kit.

This TCR was sampled from a woman between 25 and 40 years old in good health and CMV-seronegative. The sequence links TRBV27 to TRBJ1-5; 7 bases in between match TRBD1. Sequenced sample: PBMCs. The sequence in DNA is TGTGCCAGCAGAACCCAGGGGGAGGCTCAGCCCCAGCATTTT. It is translated as CASRTQGEAQPQHF.